These T cell receptor beta chains were read from a single sample in a study of prognosis after radiotherapy for stage I lung cancer. TCRdb ran MiXCR on the multiplex PCR reads and lists one entry per CDR3 protein. The table has around 25,000 distinct CDR3 sequences, about 37% seen once; the top ten hold approximately 60%. Material: PBMCs, obtained before or after stereotactic body radiation therapy (not recorded which). The origin of the receptors is a donor aged 50 or older with non-small cell lung cancer. Each CDR3 is given without its conserved first and last residue.

length: 16; J: TRBJ2-1; V: TRBV27; CDR3: ASSLGGGRSGWYNEQF
length: 9; J: TRBJ1-4; V: TRBV7-2; CDR3: ASSFEEKLF
length: 13; J: TRBJ2-7; V: TRBV9; CDR3: ASSVENGGSYEQY
length: 13; J: TRBJ2-3; V: TRBV7-2; CDR3: ASSIGTTTTDTQY
length: 13; J: TRBJ2-7; V: TRBV6-1; CDR3: ASSRRGAGALEQY
length: 10; J: TRBJ1-1; V: TRBV11-3; CDR3: ASSTGGTEAF
length: 13; J: TRBJ2-5; V: TRBV11-2; CDR3: ASSLDRLAQETQY
length: 13; J: TRBJ2-5; V: TRBV20-1; CDR3: SAREAGAPQETQY
length: 13; J: TRBJ2-2; V: TRBV5-1; CDR3: ASSIPGPPVGELF
length: 12; J: TRBJ1-2; V: TRBV28; CDR3: ASSLPARGQGYT
length: 11; J: TRBJ1-2; V: TRBV7-3; CDR3: ASSLARDSGYT
length: 14; J: TRBJ2-1; V: TRBV6-2/TRBV6-3; CDR3: ASSRTGWGSHNEQF
length: 13; J: TRBJ2-3; V: TRBV19; CDR3: ASSSVAGGPDTQY
length: 15; J: TRBJ1-3; V: TRBV12-5; CDR3: AIAKVQAVETGNTLY
length: 12; J: TRBJ1-1; V: TRBV7-6; CDR3: ASSRGTSGTEAF
length: 13; J: TRBJ2-1; V: TRBV30; CDR3: AWGLSGKRYNEQF
length: 12; J: TRBJ1-4; V: TRBV2; CDR3: ASSEQGQGEKLF
length: 10; J: TRBJ2-7; V: TRBV14; CDR3: ASSHASYEQY
length: 10; J: TRBJ2-7; V: TRBV10-2; CDR3: ASSSMGGEQY
length: 12; J: TRBJ2-2; V: TRBV6-1; CDR3: ASSERWGNGELF
length: 13; J: TRBJ2-5; V: TRBV6-5; CDR3: ASSSPQGAAETQY
length: 12; J: TRBJ2-7; V: TRBV5-1; CDR3: ASSLVGQSYEQY
length: 13; J: TRBJ1-3; V: TRBV7-2; CDR3: ASSYDSTSGNTIY
length: 13; J: TRBJ1-6; V: TRBV6-5; CDR3: ASSYALDRGSPLH
length: 13; J: TRBJ1-6; V: TRBV9; CDR3: ASSVAPGDNSPLH
length: 13; J: TRBJ2-3; V: TRBV12-3/TRBV12-4; CDR3: ASSSTSGSTDTQY
length: 14; J: TRBJ1-1; V: TRBV5-1; CDR3: ASSRDTEGLNTEAF
length: 12; J: TRBJ2-1; V: TRBV10-2; CDR3: ASRMTLQGKWQF
length: 10; J: TRBJ1-1; V: TRBV6-2/TRBV6-3; CDR3: ASSVIATEAF
length: 12; J: TRBJ1-2; V: TRBV6-1; CDR3: ASRIGHPPSLYT
length: 9; J: TRBJ2-5; V: TRBV24-1; CDR3: ATSDRETQY
length: 11; J: TRBJ2-1; V: TRBV6-2/TRBV6-3; CDR3: ASSELGNNEQF
length: 13; J: TRBJ1-2; V: TRBV12-3/TRBV12-4; CDR3: ASSLGVRVPYGYT
length: 11; J: TRBJ2-1; V: TRBV28; CDR3: ASSRSDRGESF
length: 10; J: TRBJ2-5; V: TRBV12-3/TRBV12-4; CDR3: AITNQVETQY
length: 9; J: TRBJ2-7; V: TRBV20-1; CDR3: SARRDTEQY
length: 11; J: TRBJ2-7; V: TRBV27; CDR3: ASSLSQLYEQY
length: 13; J: TRBJ2-1; V: TRBV6-1; CDR3: ASTPDRGSYNEQF
length: 12; J: TRBJ1-6; V: TRBV4-3; CDR3: ASSHRFIRSPLH
length: 13; J: TRBJ1-6; V: TRBV6-1; CDR3: ASSADRANNSPLH
length: 10; J: TRBJ2-1; V: TRBV6-1; CDR3: ASSPHRGVQF
length: 12; J: TRBJ2-7; V: TRBV6-1; CDR3: ASSEGWGAYEQY
length: 13; J: TRBJ1-5; V: TRBV6-5; CDR3: ASSYSGFRNQPQH
length: 9; J: TRBJ2-3; V: TRBV6-2/TRBV6-3; CDR3: ASSVTDTQY
length: 12; J: TRBJ2-1; V: TRBV7-9; CDR3: ASSSQTKSMVNF